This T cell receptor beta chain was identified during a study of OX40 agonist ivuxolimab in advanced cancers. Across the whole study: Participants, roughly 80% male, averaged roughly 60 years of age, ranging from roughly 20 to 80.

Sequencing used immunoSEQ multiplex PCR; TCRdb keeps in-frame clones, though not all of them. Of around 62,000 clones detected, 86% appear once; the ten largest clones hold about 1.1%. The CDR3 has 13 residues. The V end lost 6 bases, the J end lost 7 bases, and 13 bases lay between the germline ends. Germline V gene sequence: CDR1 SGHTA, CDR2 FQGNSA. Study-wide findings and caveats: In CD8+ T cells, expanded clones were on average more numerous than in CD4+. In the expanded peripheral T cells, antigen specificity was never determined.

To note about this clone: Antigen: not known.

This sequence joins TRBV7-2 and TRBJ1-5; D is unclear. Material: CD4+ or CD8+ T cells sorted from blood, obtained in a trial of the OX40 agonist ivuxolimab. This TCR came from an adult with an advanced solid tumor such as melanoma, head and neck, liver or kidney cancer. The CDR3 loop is CASRWGAGQPQHF. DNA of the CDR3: TGTGCCAGCAGGTGGGGAGCGGGCCAGCCCCAGCATTTT.